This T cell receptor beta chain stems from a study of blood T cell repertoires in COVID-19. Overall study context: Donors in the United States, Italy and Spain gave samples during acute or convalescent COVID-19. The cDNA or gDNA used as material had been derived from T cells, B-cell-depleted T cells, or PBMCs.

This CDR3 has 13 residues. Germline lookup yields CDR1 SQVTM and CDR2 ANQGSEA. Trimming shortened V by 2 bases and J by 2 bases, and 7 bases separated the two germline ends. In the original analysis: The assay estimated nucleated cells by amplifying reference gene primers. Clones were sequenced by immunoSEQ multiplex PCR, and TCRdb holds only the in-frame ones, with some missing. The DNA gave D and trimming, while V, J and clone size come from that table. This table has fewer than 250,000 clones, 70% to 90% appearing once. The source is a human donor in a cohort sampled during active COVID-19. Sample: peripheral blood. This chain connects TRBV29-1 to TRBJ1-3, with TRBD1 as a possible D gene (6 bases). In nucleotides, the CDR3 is TGCAGCGTTGAACAGGGGACTGGAAACACCATATATTTT. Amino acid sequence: CSVEQGTGNTIYF.